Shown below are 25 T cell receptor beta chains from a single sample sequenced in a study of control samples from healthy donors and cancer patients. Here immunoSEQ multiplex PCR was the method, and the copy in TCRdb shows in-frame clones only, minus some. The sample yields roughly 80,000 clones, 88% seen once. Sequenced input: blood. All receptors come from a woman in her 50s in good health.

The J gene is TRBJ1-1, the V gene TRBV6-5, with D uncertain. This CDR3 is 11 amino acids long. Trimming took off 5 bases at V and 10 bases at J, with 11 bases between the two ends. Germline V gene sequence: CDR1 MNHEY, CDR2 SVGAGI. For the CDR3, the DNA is TGTGCCAGCAGTCCTCAGGAGGGAGCTTTCTTT. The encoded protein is CASSPQEGAFF.

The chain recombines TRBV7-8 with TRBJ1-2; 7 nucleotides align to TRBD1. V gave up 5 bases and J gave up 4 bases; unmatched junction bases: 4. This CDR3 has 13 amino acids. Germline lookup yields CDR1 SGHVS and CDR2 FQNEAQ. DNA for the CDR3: TGTGCCAGCAGCGCAGGGGACAGCTATGGCTACACCTTC. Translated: CASSAGDSYGYTF.

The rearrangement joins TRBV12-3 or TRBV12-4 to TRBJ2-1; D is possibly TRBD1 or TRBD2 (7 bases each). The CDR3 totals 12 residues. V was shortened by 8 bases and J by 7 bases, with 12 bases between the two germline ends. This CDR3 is CASYRGGNEQFF. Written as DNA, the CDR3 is TGTGCCAGCTACAGGGGAGGGAATGAGCAGTTCTTC.

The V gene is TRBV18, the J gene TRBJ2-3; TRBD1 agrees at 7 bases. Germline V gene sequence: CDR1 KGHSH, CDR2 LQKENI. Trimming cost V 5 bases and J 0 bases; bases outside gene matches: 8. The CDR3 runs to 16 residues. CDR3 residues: CASSWMTGTSTDTQYF. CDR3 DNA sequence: TGTGCCAGCTCATGGATGACAGGGACAAGCACAGATACGCAGTATTTT.

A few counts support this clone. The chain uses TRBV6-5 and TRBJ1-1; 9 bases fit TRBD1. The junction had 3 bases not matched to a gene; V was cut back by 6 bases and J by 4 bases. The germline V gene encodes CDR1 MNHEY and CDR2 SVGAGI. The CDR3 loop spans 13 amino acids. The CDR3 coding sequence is TGTGCCAGCAGACAGGGGGCCGTCACTGAAGCTTTCTTT. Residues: CASRQGAVTEAFF.

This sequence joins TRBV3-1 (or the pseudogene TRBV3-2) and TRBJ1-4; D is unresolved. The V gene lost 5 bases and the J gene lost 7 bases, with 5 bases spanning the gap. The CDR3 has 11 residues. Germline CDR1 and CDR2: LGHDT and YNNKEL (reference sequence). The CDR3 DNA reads TGTGCCAGCAGCGGAGGTGAAAAACTGTTTTTT. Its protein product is CASSGGEKLFF.

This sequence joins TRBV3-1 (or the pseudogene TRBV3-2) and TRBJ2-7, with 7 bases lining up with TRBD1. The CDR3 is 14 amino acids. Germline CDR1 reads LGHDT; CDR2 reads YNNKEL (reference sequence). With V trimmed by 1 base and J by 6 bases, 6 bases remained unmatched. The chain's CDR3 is CASSQGQGVGEQYF. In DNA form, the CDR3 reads TGTGCCAGCAGCCAAGGACAGGGTGTGGGCGAGCAGTACTTC.

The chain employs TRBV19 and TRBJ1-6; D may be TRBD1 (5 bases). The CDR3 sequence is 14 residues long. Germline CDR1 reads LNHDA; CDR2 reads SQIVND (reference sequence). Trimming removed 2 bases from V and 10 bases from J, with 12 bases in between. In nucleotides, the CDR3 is TGTGCCAGTAGTATACAGGGAGGAAAGTCACCCCTCCACTTT. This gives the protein CASSIQGGKSPLHF.

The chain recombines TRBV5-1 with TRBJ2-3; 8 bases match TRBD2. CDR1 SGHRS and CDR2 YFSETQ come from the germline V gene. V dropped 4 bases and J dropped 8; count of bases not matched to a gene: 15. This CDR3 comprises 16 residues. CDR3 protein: CASSMLGRGDPGTQYF. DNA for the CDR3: TGCGCCAGCAGCATGCTGGGGCGGGGGGATCCGGGTACGCAGTATTTT.

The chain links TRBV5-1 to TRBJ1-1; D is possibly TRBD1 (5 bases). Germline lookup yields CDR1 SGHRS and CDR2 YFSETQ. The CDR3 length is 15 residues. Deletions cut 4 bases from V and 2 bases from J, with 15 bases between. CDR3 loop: CASSEPGTTNTEAFF. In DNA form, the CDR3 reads TGCGCCAGCAGCGAACCCGGGACTACAAACACTGAAGCTTTCTTT.

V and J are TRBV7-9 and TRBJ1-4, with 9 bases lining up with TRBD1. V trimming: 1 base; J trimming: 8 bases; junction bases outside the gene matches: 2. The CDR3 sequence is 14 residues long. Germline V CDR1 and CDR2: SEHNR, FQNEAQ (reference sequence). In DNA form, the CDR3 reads TGTGCCAGCAGCTTAGGGACAGGGGAAGAAAAACTGTTTTTT. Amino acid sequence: CASSLGTGEEKLFF.

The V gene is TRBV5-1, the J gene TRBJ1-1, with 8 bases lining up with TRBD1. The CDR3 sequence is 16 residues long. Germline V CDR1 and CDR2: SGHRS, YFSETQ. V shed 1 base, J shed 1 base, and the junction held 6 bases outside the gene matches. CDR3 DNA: TGCGCCAGCAGCTTGACATGGACAGGGAAGAACACTGAAGCTTTCTTT. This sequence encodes CASSLTWTGKNTEAFF. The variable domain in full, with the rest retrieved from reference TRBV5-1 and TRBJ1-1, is KAGVTQTPRYLIKTRGQQVTLSCSPISGHRSVSWYQQTPGQGLQFLFEYFSETQRNKGNFPGRFSGRQFSNSRSEMNVSTLELGDSALYLCASSLTWTGKNTEAFFGQGTRLTVV.

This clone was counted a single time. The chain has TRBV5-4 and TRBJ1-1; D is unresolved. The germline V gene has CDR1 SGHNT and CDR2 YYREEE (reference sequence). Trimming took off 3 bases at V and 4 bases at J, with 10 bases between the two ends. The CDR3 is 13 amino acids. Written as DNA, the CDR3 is TGTGCCAGCAGCTCATGGAGTGCCACTGAAGCTTTCTTT. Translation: CASSSWSATEAFF.

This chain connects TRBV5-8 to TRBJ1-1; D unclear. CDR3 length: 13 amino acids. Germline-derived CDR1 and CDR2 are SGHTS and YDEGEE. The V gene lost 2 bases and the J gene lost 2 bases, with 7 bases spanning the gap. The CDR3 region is CASSFGINTEAFF. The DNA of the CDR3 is TGTGCCAGCAGCTTCGGGATAAACACTGAAGCTTTCTTT.

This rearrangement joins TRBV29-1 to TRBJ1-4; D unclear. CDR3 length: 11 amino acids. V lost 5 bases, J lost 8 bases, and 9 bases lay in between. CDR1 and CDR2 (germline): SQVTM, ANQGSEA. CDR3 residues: CSVRWEEKLFF. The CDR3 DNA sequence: TGCAGCGTTAGATGGGAGGAAAAACTGTTTTTT.

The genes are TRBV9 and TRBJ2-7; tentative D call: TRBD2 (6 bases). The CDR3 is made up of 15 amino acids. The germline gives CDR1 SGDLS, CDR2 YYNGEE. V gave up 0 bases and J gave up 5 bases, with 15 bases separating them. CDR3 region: CASSVGRAVADEQYF. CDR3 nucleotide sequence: TGTGCCAGCAGCGTAGGGAGGGCGGTTGCGGACGAGCAGTACTTC.

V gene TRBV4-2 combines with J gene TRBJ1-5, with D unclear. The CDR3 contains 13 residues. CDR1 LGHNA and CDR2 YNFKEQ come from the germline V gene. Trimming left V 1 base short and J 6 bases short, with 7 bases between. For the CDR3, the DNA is TGTGCCAGCAGCCAAGTTGAAGCTCAGCCCCAGCATTTT. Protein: CASSQVEAQPQHF.

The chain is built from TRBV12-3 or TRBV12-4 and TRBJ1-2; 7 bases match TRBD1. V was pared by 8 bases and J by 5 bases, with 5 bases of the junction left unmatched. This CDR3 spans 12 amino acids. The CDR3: CASRQGKYGYTF. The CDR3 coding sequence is TGTGCCAGCCGACAGGGTAAATATGGCTACACCTTC.

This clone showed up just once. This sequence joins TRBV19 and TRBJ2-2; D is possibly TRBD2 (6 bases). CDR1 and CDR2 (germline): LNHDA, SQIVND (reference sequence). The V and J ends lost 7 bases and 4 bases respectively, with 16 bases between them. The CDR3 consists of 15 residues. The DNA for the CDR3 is TGTGCCAGTAACATCCATCTCGGGAGCACCGGGGAGCTGTTTTTT. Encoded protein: CASNIHLGSTGELFF.

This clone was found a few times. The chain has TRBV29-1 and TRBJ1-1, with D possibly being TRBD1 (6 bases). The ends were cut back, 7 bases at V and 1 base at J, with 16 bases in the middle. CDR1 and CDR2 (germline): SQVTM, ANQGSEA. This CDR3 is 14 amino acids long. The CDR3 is CSANKGVTNTEAFF. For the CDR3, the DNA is TGCAGCGCAAATAAGGGGGTAACGAACACTGAAGCTTTCTTT.

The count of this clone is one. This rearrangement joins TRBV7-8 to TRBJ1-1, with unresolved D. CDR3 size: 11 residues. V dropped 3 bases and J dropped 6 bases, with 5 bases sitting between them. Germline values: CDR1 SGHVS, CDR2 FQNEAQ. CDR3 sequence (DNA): TGTGCCAGCAGCTTTGAGGCTGAAGCTTTCTTT. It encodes CASSFEAEAFF. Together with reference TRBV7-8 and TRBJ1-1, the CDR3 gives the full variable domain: GAGVSQSPRYKVAKRGQDVALRCDPISGHVSLFWYQQALGQGPEFLTYFQNEAQLDKSGLPSDRFFAERPEGSVSTLKIQRTQQEDSAVYLCASSFEAEAFFGQGTRLTVV.

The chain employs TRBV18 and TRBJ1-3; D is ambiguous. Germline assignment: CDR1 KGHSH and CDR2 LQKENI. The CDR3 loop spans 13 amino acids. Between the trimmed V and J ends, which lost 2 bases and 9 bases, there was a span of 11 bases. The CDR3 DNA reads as TGTGCCAGCTCACCAGGGATCGGAGGCACCATATATTTT. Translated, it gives CASSPGIGGTIYF. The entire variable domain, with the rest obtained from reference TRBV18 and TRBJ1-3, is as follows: NAGVMQNPRHLVRRRGQEARLRCSPMKGHSHVYWYRQLPEEGLKFMVYLQKENIIDESGMPKERFSAEFPKEGPSILRIQQVVRGDSAAYFCASSPGIGGTIYFGEGSWLTVV.

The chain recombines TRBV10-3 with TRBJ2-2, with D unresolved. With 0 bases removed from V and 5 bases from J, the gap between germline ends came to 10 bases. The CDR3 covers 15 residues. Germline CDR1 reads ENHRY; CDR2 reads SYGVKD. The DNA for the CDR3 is TGTGCCATCAGTGAGTCGACTGGCTTTACCGGGGAGCTGTTTTTT. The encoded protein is CAISESTGFTGELFF.

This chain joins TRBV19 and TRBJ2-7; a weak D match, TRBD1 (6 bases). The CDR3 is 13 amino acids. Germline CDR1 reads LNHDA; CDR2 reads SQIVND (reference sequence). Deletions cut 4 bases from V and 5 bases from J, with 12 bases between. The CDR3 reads CASSTSGTHEQYF. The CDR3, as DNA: TGTGCCAGTAGTACTTCCGGGACACACGAGCAGTACTTC. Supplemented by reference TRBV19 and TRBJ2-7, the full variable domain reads DGGITQSPKYLFRKEGQNVTLSCEQNLNHDAMYWYRQDPGQGLRLIYYSQIVNDFQKGDIAEGYSVSREKKESFPLTVTSAQKNPTAFYLCASSTSGTHEQYFGPGTRLTVT.

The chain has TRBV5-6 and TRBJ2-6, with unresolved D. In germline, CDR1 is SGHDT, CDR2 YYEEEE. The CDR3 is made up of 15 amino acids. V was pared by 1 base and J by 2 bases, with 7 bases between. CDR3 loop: CASSLHSTGANVLTF. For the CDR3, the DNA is TGTGCCAGCAGCTTGCACAGTACTGGGGCCAACGTCCTGACTTTC.